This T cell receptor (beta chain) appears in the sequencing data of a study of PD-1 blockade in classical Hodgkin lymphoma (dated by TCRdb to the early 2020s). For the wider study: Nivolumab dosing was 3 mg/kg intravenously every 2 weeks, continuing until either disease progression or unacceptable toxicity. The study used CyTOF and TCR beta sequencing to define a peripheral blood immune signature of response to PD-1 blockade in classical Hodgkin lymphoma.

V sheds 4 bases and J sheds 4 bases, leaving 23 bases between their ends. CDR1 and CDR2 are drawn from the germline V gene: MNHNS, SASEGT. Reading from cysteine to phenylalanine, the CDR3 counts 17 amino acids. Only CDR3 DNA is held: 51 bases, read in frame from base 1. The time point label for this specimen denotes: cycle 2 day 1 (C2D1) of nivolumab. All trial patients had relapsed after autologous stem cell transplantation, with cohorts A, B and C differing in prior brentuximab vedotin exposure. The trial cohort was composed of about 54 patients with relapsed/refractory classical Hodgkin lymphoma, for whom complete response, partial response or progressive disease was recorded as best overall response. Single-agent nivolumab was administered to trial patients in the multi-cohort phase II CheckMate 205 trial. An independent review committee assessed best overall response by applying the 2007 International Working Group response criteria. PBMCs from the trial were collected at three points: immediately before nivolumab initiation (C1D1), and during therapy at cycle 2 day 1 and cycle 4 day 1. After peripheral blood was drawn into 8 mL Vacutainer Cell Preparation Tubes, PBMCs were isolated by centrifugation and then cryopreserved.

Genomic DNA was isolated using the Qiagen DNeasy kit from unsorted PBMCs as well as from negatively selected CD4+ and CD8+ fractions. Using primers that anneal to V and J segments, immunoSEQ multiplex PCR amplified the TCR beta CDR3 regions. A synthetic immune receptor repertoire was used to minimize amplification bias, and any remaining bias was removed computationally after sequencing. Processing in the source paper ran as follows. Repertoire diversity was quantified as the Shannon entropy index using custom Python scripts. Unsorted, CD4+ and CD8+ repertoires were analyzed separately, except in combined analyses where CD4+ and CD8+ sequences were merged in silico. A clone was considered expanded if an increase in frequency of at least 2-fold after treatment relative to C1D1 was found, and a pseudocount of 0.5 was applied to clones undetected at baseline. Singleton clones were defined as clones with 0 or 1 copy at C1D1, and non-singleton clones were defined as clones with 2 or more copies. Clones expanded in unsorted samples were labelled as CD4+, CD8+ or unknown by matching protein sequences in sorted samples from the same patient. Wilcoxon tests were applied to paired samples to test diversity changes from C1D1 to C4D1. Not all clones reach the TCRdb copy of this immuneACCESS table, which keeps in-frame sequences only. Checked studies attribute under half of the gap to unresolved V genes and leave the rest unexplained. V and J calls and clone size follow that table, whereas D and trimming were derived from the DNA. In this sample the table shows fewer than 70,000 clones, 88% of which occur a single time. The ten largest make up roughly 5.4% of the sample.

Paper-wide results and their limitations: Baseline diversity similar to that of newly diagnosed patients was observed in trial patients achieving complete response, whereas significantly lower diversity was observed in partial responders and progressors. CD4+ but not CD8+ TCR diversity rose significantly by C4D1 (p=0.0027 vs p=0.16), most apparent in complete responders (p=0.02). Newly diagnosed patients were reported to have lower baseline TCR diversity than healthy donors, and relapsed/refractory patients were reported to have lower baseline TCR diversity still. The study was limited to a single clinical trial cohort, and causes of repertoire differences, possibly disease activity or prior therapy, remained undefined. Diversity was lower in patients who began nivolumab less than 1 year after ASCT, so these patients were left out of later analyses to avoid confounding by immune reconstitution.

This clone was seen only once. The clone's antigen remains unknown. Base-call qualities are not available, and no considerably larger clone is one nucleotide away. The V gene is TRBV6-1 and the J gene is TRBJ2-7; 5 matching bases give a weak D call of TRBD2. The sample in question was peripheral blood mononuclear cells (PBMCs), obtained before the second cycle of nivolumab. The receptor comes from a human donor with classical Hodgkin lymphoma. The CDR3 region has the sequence CASSVSRGPGLKYEQYF. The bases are TGTGCCAGCAGTGTATCCCGGGGTCCAGGACTCAAATACGAGCAGTACTTC.